This TCR beta chain was recovered during a study of PD-L1 blockade in urothelial cancer. Across the whole study: Blood was evaluated 3 weeks (second dose) and 6 weeks after therapy began.

Clones were sequenced by immunoSEQ multiplex PCR, and TCRdb holds only the in-frame ones, with some missing. The sample records roughly 77,000 clones, roughly 84% being singletons. Sample time point: pretreatment peripheral blood. This CDR3 comprises 13 residues. Germline loops: CDR1 SGHTS, CDR2 YDEGEE. Trimming took off 1 base at V and 3 bases at J, with 8 bases between the two ends. The sample was PBMCs, taken around atezolizumab (anti-PD-L1) treatment. The chain carries TRBV5-8 and TRBJ2-7, with D unclear. The receptor was isolated from a woman in her seventies with urothelial cancer. The CDR3 region is CASSLIGNYEQYF. The CDR3 nucleotides are TGTGCCAGCAGCTTGATCGGTAACTACGAGCAGTACTTC.